This T cell receptor beta chain was sequenced during a study of cytomegalovirus exposure and HLA in healthy donors. Whole-study results and caveats: Overall, about 160 TCR beta chains were annotated as cytomegalovirus-associated. One later analysis, an examination of the roughly 110 validation repertoires, found that first-cohort TCR clusters tended to co-occur in them.

Using immunoSEQ multiplex PCR, the repertoire was profiled, and TCRdb retains in-frame clones only, with some absent. The sample records some 170,000 clones, more than 70% being singletons. A note on this clone: Its antigen is unidentified.

The germline CDR1 and CDR2 sequences are KGHSH and LQKENI. The CDR3 has 13 amino acids. Trimming took off 3 bases at V and 2 bases at J, with 7 bases between the two ends. This rearrangement joins TRBV18 to TRBJ2-5, with D perhaps matching TRBD1 (5 bases). Sequences were obtained from PBMCs. This TCR came from a man under 40 in good health and CMV-seropositive. The CDR3 loop reads CASSPTGQETQYF. The CDR3 DNA is TGTGCCAGCTCACCTACAGGTCAAGAGACCCAGTACTTC.